These 9 T cell receptor beta chains originate from one sample sequenced in a study of blood T cell repertoires in COVID-19. Assay used: immunoSEQ multiplex PCR; TCRdb lists only in-frame clones, some missing. The sample consists of 95,000 to 100,000 clones, approximately 85% of them appearing once. The source material was peripheral blood. The receptors come from an elderly woman with active or convalescent COVID-19.

The table lists this clone with a few counts. The genes are TRBV11-2 and TRBJ2-1; TRBD2 agrees at 11 bases. With 5 bases clipped from V and 7 bases from J, the junction kept 7 bases outside the gene matches. The germline V gene encodes CDR1 SGHAT and CDR2 FQNNGV. This CDR3 contains 15 residues. CDR3 coding DNA: TGTGCCAGCAGCACCGGGACTAGCGGATTAAATGAGCAGTTCTTC. This sequence encodes CASSTGTSGLNEQFF.

The CDR3: CASSLFNRAGPPYNEQFF. DNA for the CDR3: TGTGCCAGCAGTTTATTCAATAGGGCGGGACCTCCCTACAATGAGCAGTTCTTC. This chain joins TRBV27 and TRBJ2-1; tentative D call: TRBD2 (6 bases). The CDR3 is 18 amino acids. Germline lookup yields CDR1 MNHEY and CDR2 SMNVEV (reference sequence). V shed 1 base and J shed 2 bases, with 18 bases lying between them.

The chain links TRBV7-8 to TRBJ2-5; possibly TRBD1 for D (6 bases). Per the germline V gene, CDR1 is SGHVS and CDR2 is FQNEAQ. Trimming took 5 bases from V and 9 from J, leaving 16 bases between them. This CDR3 is 13 amino acids long. The CDR3 region is CASSDRSSTAQYF. The CDR3 DNA sequence: TGTGCCAGCAGCGACAGGTCCTCCACAGCCCAGTACTTC.

V gene TRBV19 combines with J gene TRBJ2-5; D remains unclear. Germline V gene data show CDR1 as LNHDA and CDR2 as SQIVND (reference sequence). The CDR3 spans 15 residues. V lost 1 base, J lost 0 bases, and 9 bases lay in between. CDR3 coding DNA: TGTGCCAGTAGTATAGCCCCTACCCACCAAGAGACCCAGTACTTC. It encodes CASSIAPTHQETQYF. The complete variable domain, with remaining parts taken from reference TRBV19 and TRBJ2-5, reads DGGITQSPKYLFRKEGQNVTLSCEQNLNHDAMYWYRQDPGQGLRLIYYSQIVNDFQKGDIAEGYSVSREKKESFPLTVTSAQKNPTAFYLCASSIAPTHQETQYFGPGTRLLVL.

The chain joins TRBV6-6 to TRBJ2-3, with D possibly being TRBD1 (6 bases). With 5 bases removed from V and 8 bases from J, the gap between germline ends came to 20 bases. The CDR3 totals 15 residues. Germline V CDR1 and CDR2: MNHNY, SVGAGI (reference sequence). CDR3 sequence: CASSLRGSQLGTQYF. The CDR3 coding sequence is TGTGCCAGCAGTCTGAGGGGGTCCCAACTTGGTACGCAGTATTTT.

This sequence joins TRBV6-1 and TRBJ2-3, with 9 bases aligning to TRBD1. Per germline, CDR1 MNHNS and CDR2 SASEGT. The CDR3 totals 15 residues. Losses at the gene ends were 3 bases for V and 6 bases for J; bases not matched to a gene: 7. Here the CDR3 DNA reads TGTGCCAGCAGTGAGGGACAGGGATCATCGGATACGCAGTATTTT. Translation: CASSEGQGSSDTQYF.

The J gene is TRBJ2-7, the V gene TRBV7-8; a possible D gene is TRBD2 (5 bases). The V end lost 5 bases, the J end lost 6 bases, and 11 bases lay between the germline ends. Germline CDR1 SGHVS, CDR2 FQNEAQ. The CDR3 sequence is 12 residues long. The CDR3 DNA sequence: TGTGCCAGCAGCCCCATGGGGAGCGAGCAGTACTTC. This translates into CASSPMGSEQYF.

The V gene is TRBV5-5, the J gene TRBJ2-2, with TRBD2 identical over 8 bases. In germline, CDR1 is SGHKS, CDR2 YYEKEE (reference sequence). V lost 7 bases, J lost 6 bases, and 11 bases stayed unmatched. CDR3 size: 15 residues. The CDR3 loop is CASAREGQPSGELFF. The CDR3 DNA sequence: TGTGCCAGCGCCCGGGAGGGCCAGCCTTCCGGGGAGCTGTTTTTT.

This chain uses TRBV6-5 with TRBJ1-5; weak D call: TRBD1 (5 bases). V dropped 4 bases and J dropped 7 bases, with 17 bases sitting between them. The CDR3 consists of 15 residues. Per germline, CDR1 MNHEY and CDR2 SVGAGI. The CDR3 sequence: CASSSKTRGEQPQHF. The CDR3, as DNA: TGTGCCAGCAGTTCTAAGACGCGGGGGGAACAGCCCCAGCATTTT.